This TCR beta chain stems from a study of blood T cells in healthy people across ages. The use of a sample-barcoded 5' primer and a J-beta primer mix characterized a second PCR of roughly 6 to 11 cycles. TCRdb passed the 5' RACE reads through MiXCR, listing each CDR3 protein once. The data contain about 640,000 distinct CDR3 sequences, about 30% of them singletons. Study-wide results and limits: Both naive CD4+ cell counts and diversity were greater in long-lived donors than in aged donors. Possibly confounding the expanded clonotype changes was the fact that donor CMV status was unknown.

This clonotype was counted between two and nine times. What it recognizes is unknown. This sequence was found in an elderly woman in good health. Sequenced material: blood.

DNA for the CDR3: TGTGCCAGCAGCCAAGGTCGAAGGGTAGCGGGCTTGTCTCAAGAGACCCAGTACTTC. This codes for CASSQGRRVAGLSQETQYF. The chain carries TRBV14 and TRBJ2-5; 7 positions agree with TRBD2. The germline V gene encodes CDR1 SGHDN and CDR2 FVKESK. Trimming cost V 1 base and J 2 bases; bases outside gene matches: 16. CDR3 length: 19 residues.